The T cell receptor beta chain described here comes from a study of blood T cell repertoires in COVID-19. Across the study: The study drew acute and convalescent COVID-19 samples from the United States, Italy and Spain.

In the original workflow: Amplification from reference gene primers served as the basis for estimated nucleated cell counts. The table came from immunoSEQ multiplex PCR; TCRdb's copy has only in-frame clones and leaves some out. The D gene and trimming were derived from the DNA, and the V and J assignments and clone size from that table. Altogether about 160,000 clones are present, approximately 90% being singletons, with the ten largest covering roughly 2.3%. CDR3 length equals 16 residues. Germline CDR1 SEHNR, CDR2 FQNEAQ (reference sequence). The ends were cut back, 5 bases at V and 0 bases at J, with 13 bases in the middle.

The sample was peripheral blood. This clonotype was sampled from a man aged 18 to 30 with acute or convalescent COVID-19. The genes are TRBV7-9 and TRBJ1-4; D not certain. For the CDR3, the DNA is TGTGCCAGCAGCAGACGGGCGGGCACAACTAATGAAAAACTGTTTTTT. Protein sequence: CASSRRAGTTNEKLFF.